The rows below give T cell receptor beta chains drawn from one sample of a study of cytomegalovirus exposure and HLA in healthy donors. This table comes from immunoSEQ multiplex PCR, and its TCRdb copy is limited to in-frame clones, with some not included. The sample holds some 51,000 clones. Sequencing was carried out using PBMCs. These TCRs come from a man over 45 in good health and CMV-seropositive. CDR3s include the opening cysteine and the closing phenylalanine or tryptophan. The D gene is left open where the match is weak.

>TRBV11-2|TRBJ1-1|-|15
CASSLKWGGGTEAFF
TGTGCCAGCAGCTTAAAGTGGGGGGGCGGCACTGAAGCTTTCTTT
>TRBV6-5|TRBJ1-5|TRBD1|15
CASKGAGYSNQPQHF
TGTGCCAGCAAGGGGGCAGGGTATAGCAATCAGCCCCAGCATTTT
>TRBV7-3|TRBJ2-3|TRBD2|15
CASSSTSAGGDTQYF
TGTGCCAGCAGCTCCACTAGCGCGGGGGGAGATACGCAGTATTTT
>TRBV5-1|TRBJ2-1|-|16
CASSSNGELASNEQFF
TGCGCCAGCAGTTCAAACGGGGAACTGGCCTCCAATGAGCAGTTCTTC
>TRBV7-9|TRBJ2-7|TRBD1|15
CASSFRTGVSYEQYF
TGTGCCAGCAGCTTCCGGACAGGGGTGTCCTACGAGCAGTACTTC
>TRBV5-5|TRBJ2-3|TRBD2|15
CASSQGTSDTDTQYF
TGTGCCAGCAGCCAGGGGACTAGCGACACAGATACGCAGTATTTT
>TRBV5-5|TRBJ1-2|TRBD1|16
CASSLKGAGGDYGYTF
TGTGCCAGCAGCTTGAAGGGGGCAGGGGGCGACTATGGCTACACCTTC
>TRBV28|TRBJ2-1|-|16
CASSSSSVSGYNEQFF
TGTGCCAGCAGTTCGTCTAGCGTGTCCGGATACAATGAGCAGTTCTTC
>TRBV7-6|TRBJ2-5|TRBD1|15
CASSLGTGGRETQYF
TGTGCCAGCAGCTTGGGGACAGGGGGCCGGGAGACCCAGTACTTC
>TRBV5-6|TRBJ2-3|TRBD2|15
CASSPGLAGTDTQYF
TGTGCCAGCAGCCCCGGACTAGCGGGCACAGATACGCAGTATTTT
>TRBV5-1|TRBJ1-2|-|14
CASSLVGGNRGYTF
TGCGCCAGCAGCTTGGTAGGCGGCAATCGCGGCTACACCTTC
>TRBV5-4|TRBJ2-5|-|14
CASSSWGYQETQYF
TGTGCCAGCAGCTCGTGGGGCTACCAAGAGACCCAGTACTTC
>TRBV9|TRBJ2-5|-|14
CASSVGQGGETQYF
TGTGCCAGCAGCGTAGGTCAGGGGGGAGAGACCCAGTACTTC
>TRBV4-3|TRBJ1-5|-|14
CASSQLYSNQPQHF
TGCGCCAGCAGCCAACTTTATAGCAATCAGCCCCAGCATTTT
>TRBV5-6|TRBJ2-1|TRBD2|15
CASNGGGSSYNEQFF
TGTGCCAGCAACGGGGGAGGGAGCTCCTACAATGAGCAGTTCTTC
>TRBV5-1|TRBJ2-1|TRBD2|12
CASSKSGEVTFF
TGCGCCAGCAGCAAAAGCGGGGAAGTAACGTTCTTC
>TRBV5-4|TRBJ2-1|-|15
CASSLFGSSDNEQFF
TGTGCCAGCAGCTTGTTCGGGAGCTCCGACAATGAGCAGTTCTTC
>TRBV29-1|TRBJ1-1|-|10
CSGRNTEAFF
TGCAGCGGCAGGAACACTGAAGCTTTCTTT
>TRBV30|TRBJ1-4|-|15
CAWTDLRGLNEKLFF
TGTGCCTGGACTGACCTCCGAGGGCTGAATGAAAAACTGTTTTTT
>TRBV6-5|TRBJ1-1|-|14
CASSYTGMNTEAFF
TGTGCCAGCAGTTACACGGGAATGAACACTGAAGCTTTCTTT
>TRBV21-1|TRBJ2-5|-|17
CASSKDKGASTQETQYF
TGTGCCAGCAGCAAAGATAAGGGGGCCTCTACCCAAGAGACCCAGTACTTC
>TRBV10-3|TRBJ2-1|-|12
CAIGRLDNEQFF
TGTGCCATCGGCAGACTCGACAATGAGCAGTTCTTC
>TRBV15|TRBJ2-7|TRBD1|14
CATSSWDRTYEQYF
TGTGCCACCAGCTCTTGGGACAGGACCTACGAGCAGTACTTC
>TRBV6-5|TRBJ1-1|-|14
CASILDSKNTEAFF
TGTGCCAGCATCCTGGACAGCAAGAACACTGAAGCTTTCTTT
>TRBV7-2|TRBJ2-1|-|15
CASSQGSHSYNEQFF
TGTGCCAGCAGCCAGGGGAGTCACTCCTACAATGAGCAGTTCTTC
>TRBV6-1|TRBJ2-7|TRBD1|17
CASSELGQGPASYEQYF
TGTGCCAGCAGTGAATTGGGACAGGGACCCGCCTCCTACGAGCAGTACTTC
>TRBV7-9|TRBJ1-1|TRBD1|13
CASSGQGNTEAFF
TGTGCCAGCAGTGGACAGGGAAACACTGAAGCTTTCTTT
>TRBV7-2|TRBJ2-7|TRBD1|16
CASRLLTGTGSYEQYF
TGTGCCAGCAGACTTCTCACCGGGACAGGGTCCTACGAGCAGTACTTC
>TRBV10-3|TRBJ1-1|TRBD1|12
CAIGTANTEAFF
TGTGCCATCGGGACAGCGAACACTGAAGCTTTCTTT
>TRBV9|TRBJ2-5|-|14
CASSVVGGGETQYF
TGTGCCAGCAGCGTAGTGGGAGGCGGGGAGACCCAGTACTTC
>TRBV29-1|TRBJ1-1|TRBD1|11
CSVPRGLGAFF
TGCAGCGTACCTAGGGGGCTTGGGGCTTTCTTT
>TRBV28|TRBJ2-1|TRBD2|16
CASSLVEGRGGDEQFF
TGTGCCAGCAGTTTGGTCGAAGGGCGGGGAGGGGATGAGCAGTTCTTC
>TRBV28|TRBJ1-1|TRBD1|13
CASRRGRLSEAFF
TGTGCCAGCAGGAGGGGGCGCCTCTCTGAAGCTTTCTTT
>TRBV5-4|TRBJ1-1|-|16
CASSLGQGTGSTEAFF
TGTGCCAGCAGCTTGGGTCAGGGAACGGGCAGCACTGAAGCTTTCTTT
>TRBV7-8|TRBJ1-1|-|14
CASSTREGNTEAFF
TGTGCCAGCAGTACCAGGGAAGGGAACACTGAAGCTTTCTTT
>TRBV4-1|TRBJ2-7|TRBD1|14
CASSLRQGFYEQYF
TGCGCCAGCAGCCTGAGACAGGGATTCTACGAGCAGTACTTC
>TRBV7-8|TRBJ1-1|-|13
CASSRTRNTEAFF
TGTGCCAGCAGCCGCACAAGGAACACTGAAGCTTTCTTT
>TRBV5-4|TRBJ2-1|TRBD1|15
CASSTGTGLGNEQFF
TGTGCCAGCAGCACTGGGACAGGGCTGGGAAATGAGCAGTTCTTC
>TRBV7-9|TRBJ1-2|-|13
CASSLGHGGGYTF
TGTGCCAGCAGCTTAGGACACGGTGGAGGCTACACCTTC
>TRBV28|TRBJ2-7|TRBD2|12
CASTASGYEQYF
TGTGCCAGCACCGCTAGCGGGTACGAGCAGTACTTC
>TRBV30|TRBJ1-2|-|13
CAWSVEANYGYTF
TGTGCCTGGAGTGTAGAGGCGAACTATGGCTACACCTTC
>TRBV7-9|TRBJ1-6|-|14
CASSLGQDNSPLHF
TGTGCCAGCAGCTTAGGACAGGATAATTCACCCCTCCACTTT
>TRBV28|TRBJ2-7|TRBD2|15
CASSPHGSGRYEQYF
TGTGCCAGCAGCCCCCACGGTAGCGGGAGGTACGAGCAGTACTTC
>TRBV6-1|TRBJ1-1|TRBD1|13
CASQEWTGAKAFF
TGTGCCAGCCAAGAGTGGACAGGAGCTAAAGCTTTCTTT
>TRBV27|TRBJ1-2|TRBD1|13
CASRRQGSDGYTF
TGTGCCAGCAGACGACAGGGTTCGGATGGCTACACCTTC
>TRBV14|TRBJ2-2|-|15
CASSQDLGRTRELFF
TGTGCCAGCAGCCAAGATCTTGGCCGGACAAGGGAGCTGTTTTTT
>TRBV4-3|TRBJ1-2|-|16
CASSQDSYSHNYGYTF
TGCGCCAGCAGCCAAGATTCGTATAGTCATAACTATGGCTACACCTTC
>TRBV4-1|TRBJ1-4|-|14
CASSQFSPDEKLFF
TGCGCCAGCAGCCAATTCTCCCCAGATGAAAAACTGTTTTTT
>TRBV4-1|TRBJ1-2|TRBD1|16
CASSQSTGGFNYGYTF
TGCGCCAGCAGCCAAAGTACAGGGGGCTTCAACTATGGCTACACCTTC
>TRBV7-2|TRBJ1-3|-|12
CASSQSGNTIYF
TGTGCCAGCAGCCAAAGCGGAAACACCATATATTTT
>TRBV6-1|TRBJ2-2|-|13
CASRGLLTGELFF
TGTGCCAGCAGGGGACTTCTTACCGGGGAGCTGTTTTTT
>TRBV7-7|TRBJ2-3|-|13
CASSRSQGDTQYF
TGTGCTAGCAGCCGTTCCCAGGGCGATACGCAGTATTTT
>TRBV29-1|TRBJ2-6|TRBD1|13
CSVQGAGANVLTF
TGCAGCGTACAGGGGGCTGGGGCCAACGTCCTGACTTTC